The sequence of this T cell receptor (beta chain) was determined in a study of blood T cell repertoires in COVID-19. Generated by immunoSEQ multiplex PCR, the TCRdb table keeps only in-frame clones and is missing some. The sample lists around 130,000 clones, about 75% occurring once. From germline, CDR1 is MNHEY and CDR2 SVGAGI. CDR3 length equals 13 residues. The V gene end was trimmed by 5 bases and the J gene end by 3 bases; junction bases not matched to a gene: 4. The rearrangement joins TRBV6-5 to TRBJ2-7, with TRBD2 identical over 7 bases. The sequence came from a man of 80 years or more with acute or convalescent COVID-19. Sequenced: peripheral blood. CDR3 sequence (DNA): TGTGCCAGCAGTCTCCCGGGAGGCTACGAGCAGTACTTC. Its translation is CASSLPGGYEQYF.